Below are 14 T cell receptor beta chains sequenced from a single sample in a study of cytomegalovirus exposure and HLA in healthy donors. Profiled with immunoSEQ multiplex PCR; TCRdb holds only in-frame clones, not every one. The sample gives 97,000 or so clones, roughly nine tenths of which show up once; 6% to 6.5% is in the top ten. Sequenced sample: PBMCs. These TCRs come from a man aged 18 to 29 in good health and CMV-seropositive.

Here the CDR3 reads CASSEQETQYF. In DNA form, the CDR3 reads TGTGCCTCGAGCGAGCAAGAGACCCAGTACTTC. The V gene is TRBV7-6, the J gene TRBJ2-5, with D uncertain. The CDR3 extends over 11 amino acids. Germline V gene sequence: CDR1 SGHVS, CDR2 FNYEAQ. V gave up 11 bases and J gave up 2 bases, with 9 bases separating them.

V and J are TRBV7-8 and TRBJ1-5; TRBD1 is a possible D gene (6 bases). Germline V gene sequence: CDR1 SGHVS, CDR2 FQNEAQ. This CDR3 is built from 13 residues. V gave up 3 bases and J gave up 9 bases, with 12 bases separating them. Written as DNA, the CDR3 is TGTGCCAGCAGCTTGAACAGGGTACTGCCCCAGCATTTT. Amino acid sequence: CASSLNRVLPQHF.

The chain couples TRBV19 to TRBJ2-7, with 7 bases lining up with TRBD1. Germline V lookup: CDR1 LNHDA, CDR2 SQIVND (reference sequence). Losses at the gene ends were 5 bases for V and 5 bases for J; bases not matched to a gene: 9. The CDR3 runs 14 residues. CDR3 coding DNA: TGTGCCAGTAGTTTTAGGGGGCCCTTGAACGAGCAGTACTTC. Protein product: CASSFRGPLNEQYF.

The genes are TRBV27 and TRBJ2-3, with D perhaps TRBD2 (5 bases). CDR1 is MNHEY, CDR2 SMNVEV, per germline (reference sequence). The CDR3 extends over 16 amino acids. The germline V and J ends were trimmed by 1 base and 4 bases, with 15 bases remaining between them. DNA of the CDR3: TGTGCCAGCAGTTTATTCCTAGCTGGAGGCCCAGATACGCAGTATTTT. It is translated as CASSLFLAGGPDTQYF.

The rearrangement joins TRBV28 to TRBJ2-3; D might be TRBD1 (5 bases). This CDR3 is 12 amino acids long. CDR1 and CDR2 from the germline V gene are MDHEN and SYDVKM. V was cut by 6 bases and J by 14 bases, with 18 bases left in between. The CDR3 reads CASSQWGGRSYF. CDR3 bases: TGTGCCAGCAGCCAATGGGGCGGCAGGTCGTATTTT.

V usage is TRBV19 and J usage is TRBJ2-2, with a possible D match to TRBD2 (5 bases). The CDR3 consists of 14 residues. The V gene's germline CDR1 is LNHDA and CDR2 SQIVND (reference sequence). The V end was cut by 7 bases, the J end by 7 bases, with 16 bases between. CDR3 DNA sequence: TGTGCCAGTACCAAGGGAAGCCGGGGCGGGGAGCTGTTTTTT. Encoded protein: CASTKGSRGGELFF.

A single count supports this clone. The CDR3, as DNA: TGTGCCAGCAGCTTGTACGGGACAGGGGGCCCTGAGACCCAGTACTTC. It specifies CASSLYGTGGPETQYF. The V gene is TRBV5-6, the J gene TRBJ2-5, with TRBD1 matching 12 bases. Germline CDR1 is SGHDT and CDR2 is YYEEEE. Losses at the gene ends were 1 base for V and 5 bases for J; bases not matched to a gene: 6. The CDR3 spans 16 residues.

The CDR3 DNA is TGCGCCAGCAGCCAAGATTGGGGCGGGAGTAGTGGTGAGCAGTTCTTC. Translated, it gives CASSQDWGGSSGEQFF. The chain is built from TRBV4-3 and TRBJ2-1; 7 nucleotides match TRBD2. Unmatched junction bases numbered 11, after V lost 0 bases and J lost 9 bases. CDR1 is LGHNA and CDR2 is YSLEER in the germline V gene. This CDR3 has 16 amino acids.

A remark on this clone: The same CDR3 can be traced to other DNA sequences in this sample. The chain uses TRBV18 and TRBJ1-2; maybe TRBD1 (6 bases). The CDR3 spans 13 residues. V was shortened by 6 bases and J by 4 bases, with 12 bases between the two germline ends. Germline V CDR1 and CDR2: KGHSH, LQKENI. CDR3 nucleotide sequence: TGTGCCAGCTCGCCGGACAGACTCTATGGCTACACCTTC. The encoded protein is CASSPDRLYGYTF.

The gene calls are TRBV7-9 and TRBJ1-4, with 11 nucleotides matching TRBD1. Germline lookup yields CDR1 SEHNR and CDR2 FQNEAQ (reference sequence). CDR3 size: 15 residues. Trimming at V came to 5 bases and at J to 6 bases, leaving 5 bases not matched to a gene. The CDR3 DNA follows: TGTGCCAGCAGCACCCGGACAGGGGGCGATGAAAAACTGTTTTTT. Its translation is CASSTRTGGDEKLFF.

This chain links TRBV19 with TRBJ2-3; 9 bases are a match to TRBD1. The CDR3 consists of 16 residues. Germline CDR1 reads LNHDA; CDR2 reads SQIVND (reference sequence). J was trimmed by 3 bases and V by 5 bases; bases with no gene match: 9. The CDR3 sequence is CASSPDPDRGTDTQYF. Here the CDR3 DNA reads TGTGCCAGTAGTCCAGACCCGGACAGGGGTACAGATACGCAGTATTTT.

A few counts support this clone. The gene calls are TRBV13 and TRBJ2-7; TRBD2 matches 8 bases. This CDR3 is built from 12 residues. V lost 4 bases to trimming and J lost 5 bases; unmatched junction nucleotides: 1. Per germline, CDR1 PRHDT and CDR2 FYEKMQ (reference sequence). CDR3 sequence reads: CASSSGLDEQYF. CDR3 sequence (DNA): TGTGCCAGCAGCTCGGGACTAGACGAGCAGTACTTC.

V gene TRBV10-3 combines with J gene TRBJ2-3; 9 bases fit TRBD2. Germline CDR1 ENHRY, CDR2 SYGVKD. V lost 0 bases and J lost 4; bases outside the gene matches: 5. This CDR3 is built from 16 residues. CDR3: CAISESRAGGPDTQYF. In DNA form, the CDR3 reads TGTGCCATCAGTGAGTCGCGGGCGGGGGGGCCAGATACGCAGTATTTT.

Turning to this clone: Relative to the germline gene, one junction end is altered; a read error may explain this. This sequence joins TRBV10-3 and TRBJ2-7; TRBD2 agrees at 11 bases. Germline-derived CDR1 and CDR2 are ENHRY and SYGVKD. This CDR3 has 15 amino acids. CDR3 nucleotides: TGTGCCATGAGTGCTGCCGGGACTAGCGGCTACGAGCAGTACTTC. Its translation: CAMSAAGTSGYEQYF.